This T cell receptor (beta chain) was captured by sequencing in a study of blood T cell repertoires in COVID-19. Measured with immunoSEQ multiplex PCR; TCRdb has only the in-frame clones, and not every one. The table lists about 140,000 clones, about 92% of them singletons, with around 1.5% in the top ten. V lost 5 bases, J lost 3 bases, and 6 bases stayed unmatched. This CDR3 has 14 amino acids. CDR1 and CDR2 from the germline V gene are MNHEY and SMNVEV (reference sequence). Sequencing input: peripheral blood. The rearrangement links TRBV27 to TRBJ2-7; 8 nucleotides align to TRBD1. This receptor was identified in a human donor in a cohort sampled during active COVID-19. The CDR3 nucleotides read TGTGCCAGCAGTCAGACAGGGGTCGACTACGAGCAGTACTTC. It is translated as CASSQTGVDYEQYF.